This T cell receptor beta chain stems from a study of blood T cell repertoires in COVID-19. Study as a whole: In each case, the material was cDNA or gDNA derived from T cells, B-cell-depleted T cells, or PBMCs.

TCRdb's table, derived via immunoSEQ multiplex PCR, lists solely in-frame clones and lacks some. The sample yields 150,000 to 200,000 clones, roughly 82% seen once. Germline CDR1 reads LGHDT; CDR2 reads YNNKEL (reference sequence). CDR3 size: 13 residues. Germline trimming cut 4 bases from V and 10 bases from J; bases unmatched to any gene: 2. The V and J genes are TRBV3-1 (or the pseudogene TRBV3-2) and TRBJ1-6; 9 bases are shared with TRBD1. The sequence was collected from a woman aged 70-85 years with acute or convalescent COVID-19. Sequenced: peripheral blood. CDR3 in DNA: TGTGCCAGCAGCCGGGACAGGGAGTCACCCCTCCACTTT. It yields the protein CASSRDRESPLHF.